These 6 T cell receptor beta chains were sequenced from one sample in a study of CD8+CD57+ T cells in acquired aplastic anemia. Using genomic DNA as the template, TCR beta VDJ and CDR3 profiling was carried out. TCRdb analysed the reads with MiXCR anew, one entry per CDR3 protein. The top ten hold roughly 8.4% of the sample, which has over 100,000 distinct CDR3 sequences, roughly 40% seen once. Specimen: sorted CD4+, CD8+, or CD8+CD57+ T cells (not recorded which) from PBMCs. These TCRs come from a human donor in good health, serving as a control.

This clonotype was observed at least ten times. The chain recombines TRBV7-2 with TRBJ1-4, with 11 bases matching TRBD1. Germline assignment: CDR1 SGHTA and CDR2 FQGNSA. This CDR3 spans 15 amino acids. The V segment lost 5 bases and the J segment 11 bases; nucleotides outside the gene matches: 10. The CDR3 spells CASSRGQGVTGKLFF. The DNA for the CDR3 is TGTGCCAGCAGCCGGGGACAGGGGGTGACTGGGAAACTGTTTTTT.

This clonotype was seen a handful of times. The CDR3 DNA sequence: TGTGCCAGCTCACCAGTGACCGCAGTGGGGGCCAACGTCCTGACTTTC. Its translation: CASSPVTAVGANVLTF. The chain employs TRBV18 and TRBJ2-6, with unresolved D. This CDR3 region has 16 residues. Germline V gives CDR1 KGHSH, CDR2 LQKENI. The V gene lost 2 bases and the J gene lost 4 bases, with 12 bases spanning the gap.

This clonotype was picked up many times. V is TRBV7-9 and J is TRBJ1-1, with 9 nucleotides matching TRBD1. Germline CDR1 reads SEHNR; CDR2 reads FQNEAQ (reference sequence). CDR3 length equals 16 residues. J gave up 6 bases and V 5 bases, and 13 bases lay outside the gene matches. The CDR3: CASSTIRTGVNSEAFF. CDR3 bases: TGTGCCAGCAGCACAATACGGACAGGGGTGAATTCTGAAGCTTTCTTT.

The rearrangement uses TRBV30 and TRBJ1-2, with D unresolved. The CDR3 length is 17 residues. Trimming took 0 bases from V and 14 from J, leaving 31 bases between them. The germline CDR1 and CDR2 sequences are GTSNPN and SVGIG (reference sequence). The CDR3 is CAWSVSRAASATTAGTF. The CDR3 nucleotides are TGTGCCTGGAGTGTATCCCGTGCGGCGAGTGCCACAACGGCGGGGACCTTC.

This clonotype came up many times. The CDR3 protein is CSGQGSNTEAFF. The CDR3 coding sequence is TGCAGCGGACAAGGTTCTAACACTGAAGCTTTCTTT. The chain couples TRBV29-1 to TRBJ1-1; D call uncertain. This CDR3 is built from 12 residues. Looked up from germline, CDR1 is SQVTM and CDR2 is ANQGSEA. Trimming stripped 7 bases from V and 2 bases from J, with 11 bases between.

Ten or more counts support this clonotype. V usage is TRBV2 and J usage is TRBJ1-4; D might be TRBD1 (5 bases). Trimming removed 7 bases at V and 7 bases at J, with 10 bases between. Germline V lookup: CDR1 SNHLY, CDR2 FYNNEI. This CDR3 is built from 12 residues. The CDR3 here is CASKGLGEKLFF. The CDR3 DNA is TGTGCCAGCAAGGGGTTAGGTGAAAAACTGTTTTTT.